The T cell receptor (beta chain) described here comes from a study of cytomegalovirus exposure and HLA in healthy donors. V was pared by 7 bases and J by 11 bases, with 18 bases between. This CDR3 is 14 amino acids long. Germline V gene data show CDR1 as SNHLY and CDR2 as FYNNEI. Turning to this clone: Its antigen is undetermined.

The PCR contained 60 Vbeta and 13 Jbeta primers. Assay: immunoSEQ multiplex PCR; the TCRdb copy retains only in-frame clones and omits some. Its table lists 150,000 to 200,000 clones. Study-wide results and limits: The study flagged about 150 TCR beta chains as cytomegalovirus-associated. Being productive about 87% or about 30% of the time was typical of most TCR beta V segments in an earlier analysis.

The chain joins TRBV2 to TRBJ1-6; D gene unclear. The clonotype originates from a woman in her sixties in good health and CMV-seronegative. The sequenced sample consisted of PBMCs. The CDR3 region is CASKVEQWLTPLHF. In DNA, the CDR3 is TGTGCCAGCAAGGTCGAACAGTGGCTTACACCCCTCCACTTT.